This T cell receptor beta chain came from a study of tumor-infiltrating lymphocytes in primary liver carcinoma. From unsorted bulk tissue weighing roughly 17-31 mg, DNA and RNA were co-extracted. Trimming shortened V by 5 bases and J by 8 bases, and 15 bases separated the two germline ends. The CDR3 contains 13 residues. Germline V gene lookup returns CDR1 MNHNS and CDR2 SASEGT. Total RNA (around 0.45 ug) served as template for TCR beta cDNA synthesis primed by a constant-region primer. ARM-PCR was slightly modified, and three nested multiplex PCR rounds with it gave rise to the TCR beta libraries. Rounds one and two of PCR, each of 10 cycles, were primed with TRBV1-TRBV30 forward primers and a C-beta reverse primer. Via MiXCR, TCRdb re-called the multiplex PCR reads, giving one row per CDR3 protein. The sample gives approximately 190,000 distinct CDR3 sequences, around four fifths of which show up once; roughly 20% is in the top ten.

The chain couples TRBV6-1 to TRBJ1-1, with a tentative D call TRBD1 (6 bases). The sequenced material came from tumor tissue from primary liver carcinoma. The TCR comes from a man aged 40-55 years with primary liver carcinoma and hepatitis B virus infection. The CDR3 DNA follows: TGTGCCAGCAGTACACAGGGTAGGACCGAAGCTTTCTTT. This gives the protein CASSTQGRTEAFF.